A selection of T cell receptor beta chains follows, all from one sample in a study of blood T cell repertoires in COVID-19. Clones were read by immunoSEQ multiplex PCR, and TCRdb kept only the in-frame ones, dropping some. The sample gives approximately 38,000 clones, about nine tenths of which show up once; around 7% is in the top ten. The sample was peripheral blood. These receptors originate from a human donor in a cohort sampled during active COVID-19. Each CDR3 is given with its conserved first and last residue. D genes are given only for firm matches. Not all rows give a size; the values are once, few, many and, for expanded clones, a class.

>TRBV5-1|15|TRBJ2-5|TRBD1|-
TGCGCCAGCAGCACGGAGACAGGGAGCGGCGAGACCCAGTACTTC
CASSTETGSGETQYF
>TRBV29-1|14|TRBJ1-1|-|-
TGCAGCGTTGAAGCAGGGACATTGAACACTGAAGCTTTCTTT
CSVEAGTLNTEAFF
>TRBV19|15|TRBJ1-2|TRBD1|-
TGTGCCAGCGACTCAGGACAGGGGCGTTTTTATGGCTACACCTTC
CASDSGQGRFYGYTF
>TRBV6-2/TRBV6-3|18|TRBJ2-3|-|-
TGTGCCAGCAGTTACCGCTTTACCGGGACACTATCCCCAGATACGCAGTATTTT
CASSYRFTGTLSPDTQYF
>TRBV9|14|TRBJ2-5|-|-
TGTGCCAGCAGCGTACAGGGAAACCAAGAGACCCAGTACTTC
CASSVQGNQETQYF
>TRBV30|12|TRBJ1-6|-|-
TGTGCCTGGAGAGCAGGGGTCTCACCCCTCCACTTT
CAWRAGVSPLHF
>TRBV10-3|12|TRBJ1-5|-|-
TGTGCCATCAGTGCCGGAGATCAGCCCCAGCATTTT
CAISAGDQPQHF
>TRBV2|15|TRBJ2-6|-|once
TGTGCCAGCAGTGAACCAGACTCTGGGGCCAACGTCCTGACTTTC
CASSEPDSGANVLTF
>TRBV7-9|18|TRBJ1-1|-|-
TGTGCCAGCAGCTCTCCCGGGGGGGCCGTATATTTGAACACTGAAGCTTTCTTT
CASSSPGGAVYLNTEAFF
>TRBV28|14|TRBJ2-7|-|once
TGTGCCAGCAGTTTGGGGGGACCTCCAAACGAGCAGTACTTC
CASSLGGPPNEQYF
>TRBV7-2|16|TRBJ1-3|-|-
TGTGCCAGCAGCTTAGTTGCGGGGCGCTCTGGAAACACCATATATTTT
CASSLVAGRSGNTIYF
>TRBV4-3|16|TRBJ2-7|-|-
TGCGCCAGCAGCCAAGATCCGGTTCCGGGAATCTACGAGCAGTACTTC
CASSQDPVPGIYEQYF
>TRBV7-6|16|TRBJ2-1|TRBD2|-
TGTGCCAGCAGCTTAGTGCGGGAGGGAACGGGCAATGAGCAGTTCTTC
CASSLVREGTGNEQFF
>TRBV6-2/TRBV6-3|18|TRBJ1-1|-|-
TGTGCCAGCAGTTACTCCGGGGCTTCGGACAGATTGAACACTGAAGCTTTCTTT
CASSYSGASDRLNTEAFF
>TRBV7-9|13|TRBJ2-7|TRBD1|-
TGTGCCAGCAGCTTAGCAGCTGGGACAGAGATTTACTTC
CASSLAAGTEIYF
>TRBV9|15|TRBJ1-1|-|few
TGTGCCAGCAGCAATGGGGCAGTCTCGAACACTGAAGCTTTCTTT
CASSNGAVSNTEAFF